This TCR beta chain was obtained from a study of blood T cells in healthy people across ages. From germline, CDR1 is MNHNS and CDR2 SASEGT. The CDR3 totals 15 residues. V shed 2 bases, J shed 2 bases, and the junction held 6 bases outside the gene matches. Comment on this clonotype: Antigen: not known. Since the CDR3 does not end with the conserved phenylalanine or tryptophan, this likely comes from a read error.

Total RNA was extracted at no less than 5.5 micrograms per sample. Study outcomes and limitations: Roughly linear age-related decline in beta diversity appeared, significant by age 40. Unsorted PBMCs prevented conclusive naive versus antigen-experienced comparison.

The use of a sample-barcoded 5' primer and a J-beta primer mix characterized a second PCR of roughly 6 to 11 cycles. In TCRdb, the 5' RACE reads were re-called with MiXCR into one record per CDR3 protein. This sample yields more than 900,000 distinct CDR3 sequences, of which around 25% are seen a single time; approximately 0.7% belongs to the top ten. This same sample was also taken into another study, of T cells of mothers and their children.

What was sequenced was blood. The clonotype was recovered from a girl aged 2 to 10 in good health. This sequence joins TRBV6-1 and TRBJ2-7; TRBD1 agrees at 7 bases. CDR3 region: CASSESGTAPYEQYS. CDR3 DNA: TGTGCCAGCAGTGAAAGTGGGACAGCCCCCTACGAGCAGTACTCC.